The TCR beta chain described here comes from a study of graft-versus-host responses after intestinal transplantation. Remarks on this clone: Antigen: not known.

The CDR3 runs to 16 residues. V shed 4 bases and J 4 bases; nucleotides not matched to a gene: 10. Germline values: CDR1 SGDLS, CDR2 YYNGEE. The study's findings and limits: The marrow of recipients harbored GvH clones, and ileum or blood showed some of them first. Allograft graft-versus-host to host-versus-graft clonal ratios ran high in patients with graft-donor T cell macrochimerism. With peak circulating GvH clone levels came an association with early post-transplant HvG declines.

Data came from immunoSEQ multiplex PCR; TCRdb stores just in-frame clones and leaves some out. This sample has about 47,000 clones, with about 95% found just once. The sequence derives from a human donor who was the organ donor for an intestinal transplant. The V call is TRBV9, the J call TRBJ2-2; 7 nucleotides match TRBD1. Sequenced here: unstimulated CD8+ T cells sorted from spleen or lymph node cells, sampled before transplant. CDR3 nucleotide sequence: TGTGCCAGCAGCCGTAGGACAGGACTGGGCACCGGGGAGCTGTTTTTT. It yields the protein CASSRRTGLGTGELFF.